Listed here is a single T cell receptor beta chain. This entry belongs to a study of blood T cell repertoires in COVID-19. Study background: Italy, Spain and the United States were the sources of the convalescent and acute COVID-19 samples. PBMCs, B-cell-depleted T cells, or T cells were the source of the cDNA or gDNA that made up the material.

In the authors' workflow: Estimation of nucleated cell counts was performed using reference gene primer amplification. Clones were read by immunoSEQ multiplex PCR, and TCRdb kept only the in-frame ones, dropping some. The V and J calls and the clone size are those of that table, but D and trimming were determined from the DNA. In the table there are about 170,000 clones, under 80% of which are singletons. V was pared by 2 bases and J by 0 bases, with 8 bases between. The CDR3 runs 14 residues. Per the germline V gene, CDR1 is SGHAT and CDR2 is FQNNGV. This sequence originates from a woman of 80 years or more with acute or convalescent COVID-19. This chain joins TRBV11-2 and TRBJ2-7; tentatively, D is TRBD2 (5 bases). What was sequenced was peripheral blood. CDR3 in DNA: TGTGCCAGCAGCTTAATGGAGGCCTCCTACGAGCAGTACTTC. Its translation is CASSLMEASYEQYF. The full variable domain, completed using reference TRBV11-2 and TRBJ2-7, is EAGVAQSPRYKIIEKRQSVAFWCNPISGHATLYWYQQILGQGPKLLIQFQNNGVVDDSQLPKDRFSAERLKGVDSTLKIQPAKLEDSAVYLCASSLMEASYEQYFGPGTRLTVT.